The clone carrying this T cell receptor (beta chain) was seen only a few times. Using its own MiXCR run on the RT-PCR reads, TCRdb lists one record per CDR3 protein. The sample shows 150,000 to 200,000 distinct CDR3 sequences, about a tenth of them seen only once. The germline V gene has CDR1 SGHAT and CDR2 FQNNGV. This CDR3 spans 13 amino acids. V dropped 4 bases and J dropped 8 bases, with 14 bases sitting between them. These data belong to a study of response to subunit inactivated influenza vaccine. The receptor comes from a man over 45 who received an inactivated influenza vaccine. The sample in question was non-naive T cells sorted from PBMCs, obtained around seven weeks after vaccination. The chain joins TRBV11-2 to TRBJ1-2; tentatively, D is TRBD1 (6 bases). CDR3 amino acids: CASSSRLGGGYTF. Here the CDR3 DNA reads TGTGCCAGCAGCTCCAGGCTGGGGGGCGGCTACACCTTC.